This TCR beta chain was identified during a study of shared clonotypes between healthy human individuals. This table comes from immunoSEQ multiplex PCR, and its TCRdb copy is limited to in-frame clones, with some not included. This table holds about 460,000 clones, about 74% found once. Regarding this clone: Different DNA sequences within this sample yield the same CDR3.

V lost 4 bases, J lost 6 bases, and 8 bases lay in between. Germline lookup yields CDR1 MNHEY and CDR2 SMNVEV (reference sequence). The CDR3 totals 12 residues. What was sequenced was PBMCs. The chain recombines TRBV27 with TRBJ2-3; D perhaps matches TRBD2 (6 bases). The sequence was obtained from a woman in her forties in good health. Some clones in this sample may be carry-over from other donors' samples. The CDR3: CASSSAGDTQYF. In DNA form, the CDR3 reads TGTGCCAGCAGTTCCGCGGGGGATACGCAGTATTTT.